This T cell receptor (beta chain) originates from a study of T cells in Graves' hyperthyroidism and ophthalmopathy. The CDR3 extends over 15 amino acids. From germline, CDR1 is MNHNS and CDR2 SASEGT. Trimming stripped 2 bases from V and 1 base from J, with 10 bases between. There are many counts of this clonotype. TCR beta CDR3 regions were amplified from RNA. In the first-round RT-PCR of the TCR CDR3, the HTBI primer set was used. One entry per CDR3 protein, called by TCRdb with MiXCR from the multiplex PCR reads. Of under 650,000 distinct CDR3 sequences listed, roughly 17% are singletons. Exclusion of a patient resulted from uncontrolled infection, other autoimmune disease, pregnancy or lactation. Every diagnosis used clinical symptoms, serum thyroxine and TRAb, thyroid ultrasound and orbital computed tomography. Fresh peripheral blood, 8 to 10 ml of it, supplied the PBMCs.

Input material: blood. The clonotype originates from a woman in her 30s with Graves' hyperthyroidism. The V and J genes are TRBV6-1 and TRBJ2-3; D possibly corresponds to TRBD2 (5 bases). The CDR3 nucleotides are TGTGCCAGCAGTGAATCTGAGGGTGGCACAGATACGCAGTATTTT. Translating gives CASSESEGGTDTQYF.